Listed here is a single T cell receptor (beta chain). What it recognizes is unknown. This CDR3 has 14 residues. V shed 0 bases and J shed 6 bases, with 11 bases lying between them. Germline CDR1 and CDR2: SGHDT and YYEEEE. Sequencing of cultured CD4+ T cell DNA used the Oncomine TCR Beta short-read assay. One entry per CDR3 protein results from TCRdb running MiXCR on the PCR reads. In the table there are fewer than 3,000 distinct CDR3 sequences, 28% of which are singletons. Treatment meaning: roughly 10-day PBMC culture with coronavirus spike peptide pools or control peptides (ViraFEST assay). The data are from a study of vaccination and CD4 T cells after COVID-19. Study summary: Overlapping spike peptides of SARS-CoV-2, HCoV-NL63, HCoV-OC43 and HCoV-229E were used, and cells were stimulated with them.

The receptor's source is a human donor who had recovered from COVID-19. This rearrangement joins TRBV5-6 to TRBJ2-3, with D possibly being TRBD1 (6 bases). The specimen was CD4+ T cells from blood, cultured in vitro, collected after SARS-CoV-2 vaccination. CDR3 bases: TGTGCCAGCAGCTTGGTATCAGGGGCTGATACGCAGTATTTT. As protein: CASSLVSGADTQYF. Together with reference TRBV5-6 and TRBJ2-3, the CDR3 gives the full variable domain: DAGVTQSPTHLIKTRGQQVTLRCSPKSGHDTVSWYQQALGQGPQFIFQYYEEEERQRGNFPDRFSGHQFPNYSSELNVNALLLGDSALYLCASSLVSGADTQYFGPGTRLTVL.